A selection of T cell receptor beta chains follows, all from one sample in a study of tumor-infiltrating lymphocytes in primary liver carcinoma. From the multiplex PCR reads, TCRdb called clonotypes with MiXCR, one entry per CDR3 protein. The table includes nearly 200,000 distinct CDR3 sequences, 65% detected once. Sequencing was carried out using peripheral blood. The receptors derive from a woman aged 55-69 years with primary liver carcinoma and hepatitis B virus infection. The CDR3 runs from the conserved cysteine through the conserved F or W. Fields, in order: clone size, D gene, J gene, V gene, CDR3 protein, CDR3 DNA. D genes are given only for firm matches. Size tells how often a clone was seen (once, few, many) or the class of an expanded clone, and some rows leave it out.

. TRBD2 TRBJ2-7 TRBV11-2 CASRFQGGRAFYERYF TGTGCCAGCAGGTTTCAGGGCGGGAGGGCCTTCTACGAGCGGTACTTC
. . TRBJ1-6 TRBV6-1 CANSEAGGHDSPLHF TGTGCCAACAGTGAAGCCGGAGGGCATGATTCACCCCTCCACTTT
. TRBD1 TRBJ2-7 TRBV6-5 CASLPGQGSNGHYF TGTGCCAGTCTTCCGGGACAGGGTTCGAACGGGCATTACTTC
few . TRBJ1-5 TRBV6-1 CASSLQGRTQHF TGTGCCAGCAGTTTACAGGGTAGGACCCAGCATTTT
. TRBD2 TRBJ2-5 TRBV19 CASSVLIGLAGGHQETQYF TGTGCCAGTAGTGTCCTGATAGGACTAGCGGGAGGACACCAAGAGACCCAGTACTTC
. TRBD1 TRBJ1-2 TRBV29-1 CSVGTTGGGYAF TGCAGCGTTGGAACGACAGGGGGTGGCTACGCCTTC
. TRBD2 TRBJ2-7 TRBV7-9 CTSSLWTSGDYEQYF TGTACCAGCAGCTTATGGACTAGCGGAGACTACGAGCAGTACTTC
many TRBD1 TRBJ1-6 TRBV7-9 CASRGSGTGESPLHF TGTGCCAGCAGGGGTTCCGGGACAGGGGAATCACCCCTCCACTTT
. . TRBJ2-7 TRBV5-6 CASSKPGLDREQYF TGTGCCAGCAGCAAGCCCGGGCTGGATAGGGAGCAGTACTTC
. TRBD2 TRBJ2-1 TRBV7-8 CASSSLGSGGLYNEQFF TGTGCCAGCAGCTCCCTGGGGTCGGGAGGGCTATACAATGAGCAGTTCTTC
. . TRBJ1-2 TRBV7-9 CASSPEVGGAGYTF TGTGCCAGCAGCCCCGAGGTCGGAGGGGCAGGCTACACCTTC
. TRBD1 TRBJ1-1 TRBV2 CASSKDRLTNTEAFF TGTGCCAGTAGTAAGGACAGGTTAACGAACACTGAAGCTTTCTTT
many TRBD2 TRBJ2-7 TRBV6-1 CASRASGMSYEQYF TGTGCCAGCAGGGCTAGCGGGATGAGCTACGAGCAGTACTTC
. . TRBJ1-5 TRBV19 CASSKDRSNQPQHF TGTGCCAGTTCCAAGGACAGATCCAATCAGCCCCAGCATTTT
. . TRBJ2-1 TRBV19 CASSIVAGYEQFF TGTGCCAGTAGTATAGTCGCAGGCTATGAGCAGTTCTTC
. TRBD2 TRBJ2-1 TRBV6-1 CASSESLAGGHNEQFF TGTGCCAGCAGTGAATCCCTAGCGGGAGGCCACAACGAGCAGTTCTTC
few TRBD2 TRBJ2-7 TRBV5-1 CASSFLSGSAYEQYF TGCGCCAGCAGCTTCCTTAGCGGGAGCGCCTACGAGCAGTACTTC
. . TRBJ2-5 TRBV11-2 CASGLRTLQETQHF TGTGCCAGCGGCTTGAGGACGTTACAAGAGACTCAGCACTTC
. . TRBJ2-3 TRBV11-2 CARSPWADSQYF TGTGCCAGAAGCCCCTGGGCGGATTCACAGTATTTT
. . TRBJ2-7 TRBV6-6 CASSYSARLANYEQFF TGTGCCAGCAGTTACTCCGCGCGGCTAGCGAACTACGAGCAGTTTTTC
. . TRBJ1-1 TRBV29-1 CSVGDRPREAFF TGCAGCGTTGGCGACAGACCTCGGGAAGCTTTCTTT
many . TRBJ2-3 TRBV7-8 CASSLGPNTDTQYF TGTGCCAGCAGCTTAGGGCCAAACACAGATACGCAGTATTTT
. . TRBJ2-1 TRBV5-5 CASSSMTNVYNEQFF TGTGCCAGCAGCTCCATGACTAATGTTTACAATGAGCAGTTCTTC
. TRBD2 TRBJ2-3 TRBV4-1 CASSPISGSADTQYF TGCGCCAGCAGCCCGATCAGCGGGAGTGCAGATACGCAGTATTTT
many . TRBJ2-3 TRBV12-3/TRBV12-4 CASRLEDTQYF TGTGCCAGCAGACTCGAAGATACGCAGTATTTT
. . TRBJ2-3 TRBV19 CASSRGPLTDTQYF TGTGCCAGTAGTAGGGGACCTCTCACAGATACGCAGTATTTT
. TRBD2 TRBJ2-1 TRBV5-6 CASSLRTSGFLDEQFF TGTGCCAGCAGCCTTCGGACTAGCGGGTTTTTGGATGAGCAGTTCTTC
. . TRBJ2-3 TRBV30 CAWSVGSVRSDTQYF TGTGCCTGGAGTGTGGGTAGCGTGAGATCAGATACGCAGTATTTT
once TRBD1 TRBJ2-7 TRBV6-1 CASSAPRTGGSYEQYF TGTGCCAGCAGTGCTCCCAGGACAGGGGGCTCCTACGAGCAGTACTTC
few . TRBJ1-5 TRBV6-1 CASNRADGYSNQPQHF TGTGCCAGCAATCGTGCGGATGGGTATAGCAATCAGCCCCAGCATTTT
few . TRBJ2-5 TRBV19 CASSLSRKETQYF TGTGCCAGTAGTCTCTCTAGAAAAGAGACCCAGTACTTC
many . TRBJ1-5 TRBV12-3/TRBV12-4 CASTLRGNQPQHF TGTGCCAGCACATTGAGAGGCAATCAGCCCCAGCATTTT
. . TRBJ2-3 TRBV4-2 CASSQDGGQGDSQPQYF TGTGCCAGCAGCCAAGATGGGGGGCAGGGAGATAGTCAGCCCCAGTATTTT
once TRBD1 TRBJ1-2 TRBV5-6 CASSPGTGENYGYTF TGTGCCAGCAGCCCAGGAACAGGGGAGAACTATGGCTACACCTTC
once . TRBJ1-6 TRBV6-6 CASDPVRSNSPLRF TGTGCCAGCGACCCGGTCAGGAGCAATTCACCCCTCCGCTTT
few . TRBJ1-5 TRBV11-2 CASRPPGSADTQHF TGTGCCAGCAGACCCCCAGGATCTGCAGATACGCAGCATTTT
. . TRBJ2-3 TRBV11-2 CVSKPELGTDTQCF TGTGTCAGCAAACCGGAACTGGGCACAGATACGCAGTGTTTT
few . TRBJ2-1 TRBV28 CASSLDRAGVYNEQFF TGTGCCAGCAGTTTAGATCGGGCAGGGGTCTACAATGAGCAGTTCTTC
many TRBD2 TRBJ2-3 TRBV11-2 CASSSLREGLDTQYF TGTGCCAGCAGCTCGCTCCGGGAGGGCCTAGATACGCAGTATTTT
many . TRBJ2-7 TRBV12-3/TRBV12-4 CASSLGQGPNEQYF TGTGCCAGCAGTTTGGGCCAGGGCCCTAACGAGCAGTACTTC
. TRBD2 TRBJ2-1 TRBV11-2 CAISLGGGRLDEQFF TGTGCCATCAGCTTAGGAGGCGGGAGACTTGATGAGCAGTTCTTC
many TRBD2 TRBJ2-3 TRBV29-1 CSVDLAGVADTQYF TGCAGCGTAGACCTAGCGGGAGTTGCAGATACGCAGTATTTT
few TRBD1 TRBJ2-1 TRBV5-4 CASSPTGGNNEQFF TGTGCCAGCAGCCCGACAGGGGGTAACAATGAGCAGTTCTTC
many TRBD2 TRBJ2-2 TRBV6-2/TRBV6-3 CASSSLAGAATGELFF TGTGCCAGCAGTTCGTTAGCGGGAGCGGCCACCGGGGAGCTGTTTTTT
. TRBD1 TRBJ2-2 TRBV5-1 CASNLPVDRGGTGELFF TGCGCTAGCAACCTCCCGGTGGACAGGGGGGGCACCGGGGAGTTGTTTTTT
once TRBD2 TRBJ2-5 TRBV11-2 CASSYRREGRETQYF TGTGCCAGTAGCTACCGGCGGGAGGGCCGGGAGACCCAGTACTTC
. TRBD1 TRBJ2-1 TRBV28 CASHRQGLYNEQFF TGTGCCAGTCACAGACAGGGTTTGTACAATGAGCAGTTCTTC
. . TRBJ2-3 TRBV4-1 CASSQVNSDRTDTQYF TGCGCCAGCAGCCAAGTAAATAGCGACCGCACAGATACGCAGTATTTT
many TRBD2 TRBJ2-7 TRBV12-3/TRBV12-4 CASRASGSGVYEQYF TGTGCCAGCAGGGCAAGCGGGAGCGGTGTCTACGAGCAGTACTTC
. . TRBJ1-1 TRBV29-1 CSVEMSMGGEALF TGCAGCGTTGAAATGTCCATGGGGGGTGAAGCCCTCTTT
many . TRBJ1-2 TRBV12-3/TRBV12-4 CASSLAWDNYGYTF TGTGCCAGCAGTTTAGCATGGGATAACTATGGCTACACCTTC